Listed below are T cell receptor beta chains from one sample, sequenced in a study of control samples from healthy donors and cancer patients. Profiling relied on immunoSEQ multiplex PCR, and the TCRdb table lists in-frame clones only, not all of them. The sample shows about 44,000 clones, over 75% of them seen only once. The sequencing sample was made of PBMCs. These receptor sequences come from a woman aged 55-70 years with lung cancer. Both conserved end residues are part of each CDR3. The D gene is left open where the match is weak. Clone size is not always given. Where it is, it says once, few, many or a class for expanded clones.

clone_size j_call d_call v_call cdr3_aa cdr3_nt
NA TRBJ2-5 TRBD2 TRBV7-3 CASSPGTSGGGRETQYF TGTGCCAGCAGCCCCGGGACTAGCGGAGGGGGACGAGAGACCCAGTACTTC
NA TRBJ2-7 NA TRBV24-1 CATSDPWEQYF TGTGCCACCAGTGATCCCTGGGAGCAGTACTTC
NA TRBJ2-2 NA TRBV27 CASRTLTNSNTGELFF TGTGCCAGCAGAACCCTTACAAACTCCAACACCGGGGAGCTGTTTTTT
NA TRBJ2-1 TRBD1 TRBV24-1 CATSDRIDRGNYNEQFF TGTGCCACCAGTGACAGGATCGACAGGGGAAATTACAATGAGCAGTTCTTC
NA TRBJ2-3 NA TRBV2 CASSASLAFTSTDTQYF TGTGCCAGCAGTGCATCTCTAGCGTTCACTAGCACAGATACGCAGTATTTT
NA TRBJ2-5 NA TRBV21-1 CASSNRGTEQETQYF TGTGCCAGCAGCAACCGCGGGACAGAACAAGAGACCCAGTACTTC
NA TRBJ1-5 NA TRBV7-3 CASSLGGQEPQHF TGTGCCAGCAGCTTGGGGGGGCAAGAGCCCCAGCATTTT
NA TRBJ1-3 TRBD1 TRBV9 CASSVVSGTGLLDTIYF TGTGCCAGCAGCGTAGTCTCCGGGACAGGGCTTTTGGACACCATATATTTT
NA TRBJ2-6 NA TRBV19 CASHVLGGVSSGANVLTF TGTGCCAGCCACGTCTTAGGGGGTGTTAGCTCTGGGGCCAACGTCCTGACTTTC
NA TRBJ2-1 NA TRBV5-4 CASSRERQSEQFF TGTGCCAGCAGTCGAGAGCGGCAGAGTGAGCAGTTCTTC
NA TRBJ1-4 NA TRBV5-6 CASSPGPNEKLFF TGTGCCAGCAGCCCGGGCCCCAATGAAAAACTGTTTTTT
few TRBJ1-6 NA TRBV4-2 CASRGGHPNSPLHF TGTGCCAGCCGGGGGGGACACCCGAATTCACCCCTCCACTTT
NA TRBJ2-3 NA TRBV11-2 CASSLEGQGRGAQYF TGTGCCAGCAGCTTAGAAGGTCAGGGCCGAGGTGCGCAGTATTTT
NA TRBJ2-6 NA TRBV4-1 CASSRERAPSSGANVLTF TGCGCCAGCAGCCGAGAAAGGGCCCCCTCCTCTGGGGCCAACGTCCTGACTTTC
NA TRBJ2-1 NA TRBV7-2 CASSLESGAFNEQFF TGTGCCAGCAGCTTAGAATCTGGGGCATTCAATGAGCAGTTCTTC
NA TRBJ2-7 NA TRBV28 CASSEGGSSYEQYF TGTGCCAGCAGCGAAGGGGGGAGCTCCTACGAGCAGTACTTC
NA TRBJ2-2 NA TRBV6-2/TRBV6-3 CASSYARGANTGELFF TGTGCCAGCAGTTATGCCCGGGGGGCCAACACCGGGGAGCTGTTTTTT
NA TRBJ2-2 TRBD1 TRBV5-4 CASSFEGAPTGELFF TGTGCCAGCAGCTTTGAGGGGGCGCCGACCGGGGAGCTGTTTTTT
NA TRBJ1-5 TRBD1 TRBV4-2 CASSQATGGEPQHF TGTGCCAGCAGCCAAGCGACAGGGGGCGAGCCCCAGCATTTT
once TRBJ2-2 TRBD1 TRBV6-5 CASKTDRSYRELFF TGTGCCAGCAAAACGGACAGGAGCTACCGGGAGCTGTTTTTT
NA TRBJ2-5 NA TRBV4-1 CASSQDRDGGETQYF TGCGCCAGCAGCCAAGATCGGGACGGGGGTGAGACCCAGTACTTC
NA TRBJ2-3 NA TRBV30 CAWSVLQEEDTQYF TGTGCCTGGAGTGTACTCCAGGAAGAAGATACGCAGTATTTT
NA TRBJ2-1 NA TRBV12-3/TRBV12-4 CASSFSNDEQFF TGTGCCAGCAGTTTTTCTAATGATGAGCAGTTCTTC
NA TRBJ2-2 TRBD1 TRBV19 CASSTRGFDTGELFF TGTGCCAGTAGTACCAGGGGGTTTGACACCGGGGAGCTGTTTTTT
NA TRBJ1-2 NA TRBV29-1 CSVDSTYGYTF TGCAGCGTTGACAGCACTTATGGCTACACCTTC
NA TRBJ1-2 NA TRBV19 CASSKAGIKGGGYTF TGTGCCAGTAGTAAGGCAGGGATTAAAGGTGGCGGCTACACCTTC
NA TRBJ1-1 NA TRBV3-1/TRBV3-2 CASSRGAEAFF TGTGCCAGCAGCCGGGGGGCTGAAGCTTTCTTT
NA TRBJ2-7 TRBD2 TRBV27 CASSFSSGSYEQYF TGTGCCAGCAGTTTCTCTAGCGGTTCCTACGAGCAGTACTTC
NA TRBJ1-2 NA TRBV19 CASSIGRGLDGYTF TGTGCCAGTAGTATAGGAAGGGGGTTGGATGGCTACACCTTC
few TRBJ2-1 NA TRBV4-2 CASSQVRDVSSYNEQFF TGTGCCAGCAGCCAAGTAAGGGACGTCAGCTCCTACAATGAGCAGTTCTTC
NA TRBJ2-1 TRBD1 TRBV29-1 CSVDRGSGNEQFF TGCAGCGTGGACAGGGGTTCGGGCAATGAGCAGTTCTTC
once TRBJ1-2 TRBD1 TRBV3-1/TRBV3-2 CASSRWDRNYGYTF TGTGCCAGCAGTCGATGGGACAGGAACTATGGCTACACCTTC